Each of the 24 T cell receptor beta chains below was sequenced from the same sample in a study of shared clonotypes between healthy human individuals. The data were produced by immunoSEQ multiplex PCR, yet TCRdb's version contains in-frame clones alone and is incomplete. The table has hundreds of thousands of clones, about 96% seen once. Naive CD8 isolation took CD45RO-negative cells positively selected for CCR7 and excluded terminally differentiated effector memory CD45RA+ cells. Sequences were obtained from naive CD8+ T cells sorted from blood. The receptors originated from a woman aged 25 to 39 in good health.

The chain links TRBV11-2 to TRBJ2-1, with TRBD2 matching 12 bases. The V segment lost 5 bases and the J segment 9 bases; nucleotides outside the gene matches: 14. The germline V gene has CDR1 SGHAT and CDR2 FQNNGV. The CDR3 loop spans 17 amino acids. The CDR3 loop is CASSGASGRAGLGEQFF. The DNA of the CDR3 is TGTGCCAGCAGCGGTGCTAGCGGGAGGGCCGGTTTGGGTGAGCAGTTCTTC.

J is TRBJ1-1 and V is TRBV4-1; possible D gene TRBD1, 5 bases. V was shortened by 1 base and J by 5 bases, with 11 bases between the two germline ends. The germline gives CDR1 MGHRA, CDR2 YSYEKL. This CDR3 is 14 amino acids long. CDR3 coding DNA: TGCGCCAGCAGCCAAGCCCAGACAGAAACTGAAGCTTTCTTT. Translation: CASSQAQTETEAFF.

The CDR3 coding sequence is TGTGCCAGCAGCCCCTTGGCAGGGGGCGCGAACACTGAAGCTTTCTTT. Amino acid sequence: CASSPLAGGANTEAFF. The gene calls are TRBV5-4 and TRBJ1-1; 8 bases are a match to TRBD1. CDR1 and CDR2 (germline): SGHNT, YYREEE (reference sequence). CDR3 length equals 16 residues. V lost 4 bases, J lost 1 base, and 9 bases stayed unmatched. Complete variable domain (other parts from reference TRBV5-4 and TRBJ1-1): ETGVTQSPTHLIKTRGQQVTLRCSSQSGHNTVSWYQQALGQGPQFIFQYYREEENGRGNFPPRFSGLQFPNYSSELNVNALELDDSALYLCASSPLAGGANTEAFFGQGTRLTVV.

This clone was detected only once. The chain has TRBV19 and TRBJ2-6, with D perhaps being TRBD1 or TRBD2 (6 bases each). Germline assignment: CDR1 LNHDA and CDR2 SQIVND (reference sequence). V was cut by 8 bases and J by 0 bases, with 14 bases left in between. CDR3 length: 16 residues. CDR3 amino acids: CASWGAGSSGANVLTF. The CDR3 DNA follows: TGTGCCAGTTGGGGGGCGGGAAGCTCTGGGGCCAACGTCCTGACTTTC.

The chain recombines TRBV28 with TRBJ1-5, with D perhaps matching TRBD1 (6 bases). This CDR3 contains 17 residues. Germline CDR1 MDHEN, CDR2 SYDVKM. Trimming removed 4 bases from V and 0 bases from J, with 16 bases in between. The CDR3 reads CASSWGQLADSNQPQHF. CDR3 sequence (DNA): TGTGCCAGCAGTTGGGGGCAGTTGGCGGATAGCAATCAGCCCCAGCATTTT.

V and J are TRBV19 and TRBJ2-1, with 7 bases lining up with TRBD2. The ends lost 5 bases at V and 1 base at J; junction bases unmatched: 8. The germline CDR1 and CDR2 sequences are LNHDA and SQIVND (reference sequence). There are 16 residues in the CDR3. The CDR3 reads CASSVHSGYSYNEQFF. The CDR3 DNA follows: TGTGCCAGTAGTGTTCATAGCGGGTATTCCTACAATGAGCAGTTCTTC.

J is TRBJ2-7 and V is TRBV4-1; no clear D. Deletions cut 4 bases from V and 5 bases from J, with 9 bases between. Per germline, CDR1 MGHRA and CDR2 YSYEKL. This CDR3 spans 12 amino acids. The CDR3 region is CASSLAGHEQYF. The CDR3 DNA reads TGCGCCAGCAGCCTAGCTGGCCACGAGCAGTACTTC.

The chain uses TRBV28 and TRBJ2-7, with 9 bases matching TRBD1. In germline, CDR1 is MDHEN, CDR2 SYDVKM. V trimming: 1 base; J trimming: 2 bases; junction bases outside the gene matches: 18. The CDR3 contains 20 residues. The CDR3 coding sequence is TGTGCCAGCAGTTTATTAGGCGGCTTAACTCCGGGACAGGGTACCTACGAGCAGTACTTC. The encoded protein is CASSLLGGLTPGQGTYEQYF.

This sequence joins TRBV27 and TRBJ2-7; tentatively, D is TRBD1 (6 bases). Trimming pared 6 bases from V and 2 bases from J, leaving 11 bases between. Germline CDR1 is MNHEY and CDR2 is SMNVEV (reference sequence). CDR3 size: 13 residues. CDR3 nucleotides: TGTGCCAGCAGGCCAGGGGCCACCTACGAGCAGTACTTC. Translated, it gives CASRPGATYEQYF.

CDR3 nucleotides: TGCGCCAGCAGCCAAGGGGCTTATGAGACCCAGTACTTC. Translation: CASSQGAYETQYF. This chain joins TRBV4-1 and TRBJ2-5; D is unclear. The CDR3 contains 13 residues. Trimming left V 1 base short and J 5 bases short, with 8 bases between. The germline V gene has CDR1 MGHRA and CDR2 YSYEKL.

V usage is TRBV28 and J usage is TRBJ2-3; 10 positions match TRBD2. Germline V lookup: CDR1 MDHEN, CDR2 SYDVKM. With 11 bases clipped from V and 5 bases from J, the junction kept 7 bases outside the gene matches. The CDR3 contains 13 residues. The CDR3 sequence is CAGKLAGEDTQYF. The CDR3 DNA reads TGTGCCGGAAAGCTAGCGGGAGAAGATACGCAGTATTTT.

CDR3 amino acids: CASSRRVGQPQHF. The CDR3 region has the DNA TGTGCCAGTAGTAGGAGGGTTGGGCAGCCCCAGCATTTT. The chain carries TRBV19 and TRBJ1-5; no definite D call. Germline V gene data show CDR1 as LNHDA and CDR2 as SQIVND (reference sequence). Trimming left V 4 bases short and J 7 bases short, with 11 bases between. The CDR3 has 13 amino acids.

About this clone: The same CDR3 can be traced to other DNA sequences in this sample. This chain links TRBV28 with TRBJ2-7; D unresolved. The V gene's germline CDR1 is MDHEN and CDR2 SYDVKM. V lost 5 bases, J lost 2 bases, and 10 bases lay in between. The CDR3 is 13 residues long. The CDR3 sequence: CASSRPGAYEQYF. The DNA for the CDR3 is TGTGCCAGCAGTCGTCCCGGAGCCTACGAGCAGTACTTC. The whole variable domain, remainder taken from reference TRBV28 and TRBJ2-7, is DVKVTQSSRYLVKRTGEKVFLECVQDMDHENMFWYRQDPGLGLRLIYFSYDVKMKEKGDIPEGYSVSREKKERFSLILESASTNQTSMYLCASSRPGAYEQYFGPGTRLTVT.

The chain couples TRBV10-1 to TRBJ2-7; D assignment may be TRBD1 or TRBD2 (6 bases each). CDR1 and CDR2 (germline): WNHNN, SYGVQD (reference sequence). V lost 7 bases and J 0 bases, leaving 13 bases between the germline ends. The CDR3 has 14 residues. The CDR3, as DNA: TGCGCCAGCATCCCGAAGGGGGGCTCCTACGAGCAGTACTTC. The encoded protein is CASIPKGGSYEQYF.

This chain connects TRBV6-5 to TRBJ2-7; no clear D. Trimming pared 0 bases from V and 6 bases from J, leaving 9 bases between. This CDR3 is built from 13 residues. Germline CDR1 reads MNHEY; CDR2 reads SVGAGI. The CDR3, as DNA: TGTGCCAGCAGTTACTCAGAGGCGTTCGAGCAGTACTTC. Translated, it gives CASSYSEAFEQYF.

This clone was counted a single time. In nucleotides, the CDR3 is TGTGCCAGCAGCGCTACAGGGGGCTATGGCTACACCTTC. Protein: CASSATGGYGYTF. The chain combines TRBV9 with TRBJ1-2; 8 nucleotides line up with TRBD1. This CDR3 contains 13 residues. Trimming took 3 bases from V and 4 from J; bases not matched to a gene: 2. CDR1 is SGDLS and CDR2 is YYNGEE in the germline V gene.

In nucleotides, the CDR3 is TGTGCCAGCAGTGGCGGGGCTGGCACCGGGGAGCTGTTTTTT. It encodes CASSGGAGTGELFF. This rearrangement joins TRBV2 to TRBJ2-2; maybe TRBD2 (6 bases). The germline V and J ends were trimmed by 4 bases and 4 bases, with 10 bases remaining between them. CDR1 is SNHLY, CDR2 FYNNEI, per germline. This CDR3 is 14 amino acids long.

This clone appeared a single time. Here the CDR3 DNA reads TGTGCCAGCAGTACCCAAACCGACGCCGAGGAAAAACTGTTTTTT. Residues: CASSTQTDAEEKLFF. This chain joins TRBV27 and TRBJ1-4; D not resolved. Looked up from germline, CDR1 is MNHEY and CDR2 is SMNVEV (reference sequence). This CDR3 contains 15 residues. Deletions cut 5 bases from V and 8 bases from J, with 18 bases between.

V and J are TRBV9 and TRBJ2-5; 10 bases fit TRBD2. CDR1 and CDR2 from the germline V gene are SGDLS and YYNGEE. The V and J ends lost 2 bases and 5 bases, in that order; junction bases with no gene match: 6. This CDR3 has 15 residues. CDR3 coding DNA: TGTGCCAGCAGCGTGCAAGCGGGAGGGCCTGAGACCCAGTACTTC. This translates into CASSVQAGGPETQYF.

V gene TRBV28 combines with J gene TRBJ2-7; 13 nucleotides agree with TRBD2. This CDR3 spans 16 amino acids. In germline, CDR1 is MDHEN, CDR2 SYDVKM. The V and J ends lost 6 bases and 1 base, in that order; junction bases with no gene match: 6. In nucleotides, the CDR3 is TGTGCCAGCAGCGGACTAGCGGGAGTCTTGTCCTACGAGCAGTACTTC. Its protein product is CASSGLAGVLSYEQYF.

The chain links TRBV13 to TRBJ1-1, with D possibly being TRBD1 (5 bases). CDR1 is PRHDT and CDR2 is FYEKMQ in the germline V gene (reference sequence). The CDR3 sequence is 15 residues long. Trimming stripped 7 bases from V and 2 bases from J, with 17 bases between. CDR3 nucleotides: TGTGCCAGCACAGAAGTTGACAGAACTAACACTGAAGCTTTCTTT. Encoded protein: CASTEVDRTNTEAFF.

The genes are TRBV5-6 and TRBJ2-7; possibly TRBD2 for D (5 bases). The CDR3 has 12 amino acids. In germline, CDR1 is SGHDT, CDR2 YYEEEE. Trimming stripped 4 bases from V and 5 bases from J, with 10 bases between. The CDR3 loop reads CASSDTSNEQYF. The CDR3 nucleotides are TGTGCCAGCAGCGATACTAGTAACGAGCAGTACTTC.

The genes are TRBV11-2 and TRBJ1-1; TRBD1 is a possible D gene (6 bases). The germline V gene has CDR1 SGHAT and CDR2 FQNNGV. The CDR3 is 15 amino acids. V was trimmed by 3 bases and J by 3 bases, leaving 14 bases between them. The DNA for the CDR3 is TGTGCCAGCAGCTTTTTAGGGGGGCAAGACACTGAAGCTTTCTTT. This sequence encodes CASSFLGGQDTEAFF.

The chain is built from TRBV6-1 and TRBJ1-2, with 9 bases aligning to TRBD1. Trimming at V came to 8 bases and at J to 4 bases, leaving 2 bases not matched to a gene. This CDR3 has 12 residues. CDR1 and CDR2 from the germline V gene are MNHNS and SASEGT. CDR3 protein: CASAGQGYGYTF. CDR3 in DNA: TGTGCCAGCGCGGGACAGGGCTATGGCTACACCTTC.